Listed below are T cell receptor beta chains from one sample, sequenced in a study of cytomegalovirus exposure and HLA in healthy donors. The table came from immunoSEQ multiplex PCR; TCRdb's copy has only in-frame clones and leaves some out. This sample has over 150,000 clones, with roughly 80% found just once. The specimen was PBMCs. The receptors were sampled from a girl aged 2-10 years in good health and CMV-seropositive. The CDR3 runs from the conserved cysteine through the conserved F or W.

CDR3 length	V gene	CDR3 protein
15	TRBV27	CASSSGGQHTDTQYF
17	TRBV9	CASSAQSGTGGTDTQYF
14	TRBV5-1	CASSLRQQADTQYF
21	TRBV5-1	CASSDTLINSRTYRVNYGYTF
14	TRBV30	CAWSVGRGYEKLFF
13	TRBV5-1	CASSQGQGQPQHF
17	TRBV5-8	CASSLGGSGSPNYGYTF
15	TRBV28	CASSLIDRSNQPQHF
12	TRBV5-1	CASSPIAGKLFF
15	TRBV6-6	CASSPREDPYNEQFF
13	TRBV29-1	CSVEVFGGNTIYF
15	TRBV9	CASSVGEATQETQYF
15	TRBV18	CASSGLAGLQETQYF
15	TRBV14	CASSRRGGTSYEQYF
15	TRBV2	CASRLTSGREDTQYF
16	TRBV28	CASRPQDRAYGDTQYF
17	TRBV15	CATSRIRQGKRTQPQHF
13	TRBV27	CASSLSRAGELFF
16	TRBV5-5	CASRSGQGGLFGTQYF
13	TRBV7-3	CASSLSGNTEAFF
14	TRBV30	CAWVDIRHTGELFF
11	TRBV5-1	CASSSSYEQYF
16	TRBV6-1	CASSESTGTGDEKLFF
13	TRBV29-1	CSVEEYRGREQYF
14	TRBV19	CASSMTGSGEKLFF
16	TRBV5-1	CASEIELAHTYNEQFF
16	TRBV5-1	CASSLQSSGSTGELFF
15	TRBV30	CAWRGLADSSGELFF
13	TRBV6-5	CASRRTTNQPQHF
12	TRBV6-6	CASTPLRTEAFF
16	TRBV7-3	CASSAYGLQGQETQYF
15	TRBV6-1	CASSESSGSRLAQYF
14	TRBV27	CASSWGAGAYEQYF
15	TRBV11-1	CASSLVSRGGVEQYF
22	TRBV28	CASSAAQRSPQQFGTGNTEAFF
13	TRBV6-6	CASSSQNLAEAFF
15	TRBV15	CATSRVAGPSYEQYF
15	TRBV5-1	CASSLGTWVENEQFF
14	TRBV2	CASRKRQGGTEAFF
14	TRBV30	CASSPGQGTDTQYF
15	TRBV6-1	CASTLGTSGSYEQYF
19	TRBV15	CATSRERGTVRLTNSQAFF
14	TRBV11-2	CASSPGISNYGYTF
13	TRBV14	CASSYQGNTEAFF